One and the same sample provided the 8 T cell receptor beta chains below, sequenced in a study of blood T cells in healthy people across ages. With a J-beta primer mix and a sample-barcoded 5' primer, a second PCR ran about 7 to 12 cycles. MiXCR, applied by TCRdb to the 5' RACE reads, yields one record per CDR3 protein. This table has approximately 800,000 distinct CDR3 sequences, roughly 60% appearing once. Sequenced sample: blood. Receptors were obtained from a man aged 30 to 39 in good health.

The chain combines TRBV15 with TRBJ2-7, with TRBD2 as a possible D gene (6 bases). This CDR3 is built from 14 residues. V lost 2 bases and J 3 bases, leaving 11 bases between the germline ends. CDR1 and CDR2 (germline): LNHNV, YYDKDF (reference sequence). The CDR3 DNA follows: TGTGCCACCAGCAGACGGTCGGGAGACTACGAGCAGTACTTC. It encodes CATSRRSGDYEQYF.

This clonotype was seen only once. V and J are TRBV12-3 or TRBV12-4 and TRBJ2-3, with 9 bases matching TRBD2. There are 16 residues in the CDR3. With V trimmed by 3 bases and J by 4 bases, 8 bases remained unmatched. CDR3 sequence: CASSLFKREAPDTQYF. CDR3 in DNA: TGTGCCAGCAGTTTGTTTAAGCGGGAGGCCCCAGATACGCAGTATTTT.

This clonotype has just a few counts. The V call is TRBV20-1, the J call TRBJ1-5; a weak D match, TRBD1 (6 bases). The CDR3 runs 14 residues. V was shortened by 5 bases and J by 7 bases, with 18 bases between the two germline ends. From germline, CDR1 is DFQATT and CDR2 SNEGSKA (reference sequence). The CDR3 DNA sequence: TGCAGTGCTGGGCTTCTCGTGGGACAACAGCCCCAGCATTTT. Translated, it gives CSAGLLVGQQPQHF.

The chain uses TRBV14 and TRBJ2-5; no reliable D call. TRBJ2-7 matches the DNA end more closely, so the J call is doubtful. The CDR3 is 13 residues long. Germline loops: CDR1 SGHDN, CDR2 FVKESK. This CDR3 reads CASSQGVLNEQYF. In nucleotides, the CDR3 is TGTGCCAGCAGCCAAGGGGTTCTCAACGAGCAGTACTTC.

The J gene is TRBJ2-3, the V gene TRBV12-3 or TRBV12-4; a possible D gene is TRBD2 (5 bases). The CDR3 is made up of 15 amino acids. Trimming cost V 3 bases and J 3 bases, with 13 bases left between them. The CDR3 DNA reads TGTGCCAGCAGTTTCAGTAGAAGCGGAACAGATACGCAGTATTTT. Its translation: CASSFSRSGTDTQYF.

The chain has TRBV21-1 and TRBJ2-1; TRBD2, the table's D call, lacks a check against the DNA. TRBV21-1 is reported as a pseudogene. This CDR3 region has 18 residues. CDR3 in DNA: TGTGCCAGCAGCCTTCCGTACCGGGGGGGAAGCTCCTACAATGAGCAGTTCTTC. Its protein product is CASSLPYRGGSSYNEQFF.

This clonotype came up a few times. This chain links TRBV28 with TRBJ2-7, with D perhaps TRBD1 (5 bases). Germline V gives CDR1 MDHEN, CDR2 SYDVKM. The CDR3 is 12 amino acids. The ends were cut back, 7 bases at V and 10 bases at J, with 17 bases in the middle. The CDR3 sequence: CASTQEHYPQYF. The DNA for the CDR3 is TGTGCCAGCACACAGGAGCATTACCCTCAGTACTTC.

The rearrangement links TRBV27 to TRBJ1-2; perhaps TRBD1 as D (5 bases). Germline CDR1 reads MNHEY; CDR2 reads SMNVEV (reference sequence). Trimming took 6 bases from V and 2 from J, leaving 13 bases between them. This CDR3 region has 14 residues. This CDR3 reads CASSPMGRNYGYTF. The CDR3 DNA reads as TGTGCCAGCAGCCCGATGGGACGCAACTATGGCTACACCTTC.